Listed here is a single T cell receptor (beta chain). Its antigen is still unknown. Per the germline V gene, CDR1 is SGHDT and CDR2 is YYEEEE. CDR3 length: 16 residues. Trimming removed 5 bases from V and 5 bases from J; junction bases left unmatched: 15. The sample originates from a study of shared clonotypes between healthy human individuals. Deep was the level used in running the assay. Clones were read by immunoSEQ multiplex PCR, and TCRdb kept only the in-frame ones, dropping some. This table holds a few hundred thousand clones, roughly 84% found once. Study-wide points: Naive subsets, compared against memory subsets, generally had larger estimated richness values. Collection of samples was limited to blood; tissue repertoires likely differ.

The CD8 memory fraction combined CD45RO+ cells with TemRA cells (CCR7-negative CD45RA+). This receptor was taken from a young man in good health. The chain is built from TRBV5-6 and TRBJ1-2; 7 bases agree with TRBD1. Source material: memory CD8+ T cells sorted from blood. The sample's subset: CD45RO+ cells pooled with CCR7-negative TemRA cells. The CDR3 region is CASRTPSGTEVYGYTF. The DNA for the CDR3 is TGTGCCAGCAGAACCCCATCCGGGACAGAAGTTTATGGCTACACCTTC.